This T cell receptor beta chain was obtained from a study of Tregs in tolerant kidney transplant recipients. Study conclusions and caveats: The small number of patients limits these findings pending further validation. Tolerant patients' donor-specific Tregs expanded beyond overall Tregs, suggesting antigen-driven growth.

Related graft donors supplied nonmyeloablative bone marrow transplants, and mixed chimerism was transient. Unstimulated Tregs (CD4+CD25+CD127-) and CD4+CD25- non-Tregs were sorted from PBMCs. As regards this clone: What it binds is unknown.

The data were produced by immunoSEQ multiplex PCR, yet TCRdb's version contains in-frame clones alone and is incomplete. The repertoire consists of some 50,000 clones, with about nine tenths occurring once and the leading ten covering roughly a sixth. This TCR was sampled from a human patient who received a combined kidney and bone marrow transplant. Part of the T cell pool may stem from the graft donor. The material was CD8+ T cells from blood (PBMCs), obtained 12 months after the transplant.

The CDR3 DNA is TGTGCCAGCAGCGAGGGGACAGGCGGATTCCAAGAGACCCAGTACTTC. Amino acids: CASSEGTGGFQETQYF. J is TRBJ2-5 and V is TRBV9; 8 positions agree with TRBD1. CDR1 SGDLS and CDR2 YYNGEE come from the germline V gene. The J segment lost 1 base and the V segment lost 3 bases, leaving 8 bases of the junction unmatched. This CDR3 comprises 16 residues.